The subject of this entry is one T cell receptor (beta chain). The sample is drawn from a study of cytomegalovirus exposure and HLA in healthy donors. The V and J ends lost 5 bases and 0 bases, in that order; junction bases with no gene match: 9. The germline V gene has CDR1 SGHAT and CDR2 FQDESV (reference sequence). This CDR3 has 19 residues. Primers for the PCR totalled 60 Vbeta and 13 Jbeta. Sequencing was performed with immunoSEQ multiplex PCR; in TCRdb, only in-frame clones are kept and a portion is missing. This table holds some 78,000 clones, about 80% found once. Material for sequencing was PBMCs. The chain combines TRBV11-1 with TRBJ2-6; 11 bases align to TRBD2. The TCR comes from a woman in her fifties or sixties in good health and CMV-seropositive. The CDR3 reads CASSTGTSGHNSGANVLTF. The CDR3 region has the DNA TGTGCCAGCAGCACCGGGACTAGCGGCCATAACTCTGGGGCCAACGTCCTGACTTTC.